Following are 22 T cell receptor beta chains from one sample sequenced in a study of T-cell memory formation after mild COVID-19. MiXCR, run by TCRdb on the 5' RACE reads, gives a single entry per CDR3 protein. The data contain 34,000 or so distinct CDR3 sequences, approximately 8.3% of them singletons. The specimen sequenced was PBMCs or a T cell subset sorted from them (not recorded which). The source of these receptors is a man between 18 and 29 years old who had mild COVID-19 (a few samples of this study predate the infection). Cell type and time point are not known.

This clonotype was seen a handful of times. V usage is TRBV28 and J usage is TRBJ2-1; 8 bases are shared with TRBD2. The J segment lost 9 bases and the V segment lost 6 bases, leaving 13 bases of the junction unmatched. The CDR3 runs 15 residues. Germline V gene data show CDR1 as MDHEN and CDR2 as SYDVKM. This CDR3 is CASRRRLAGSSEQFF. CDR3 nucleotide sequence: TGTGCCAGCAGAAGGAGGCTAGCGGGTAGTAGTGAGCAGTTCTTC.

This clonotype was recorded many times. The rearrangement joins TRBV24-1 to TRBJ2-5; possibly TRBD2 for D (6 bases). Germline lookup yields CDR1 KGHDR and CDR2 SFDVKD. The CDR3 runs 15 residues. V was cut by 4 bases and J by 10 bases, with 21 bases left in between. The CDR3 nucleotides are TGTGCCACCAGTGAGGAGGGACCAGGAGAAGGCGGCCAGTACTTC. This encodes CATSEEGPGEGGQYF.

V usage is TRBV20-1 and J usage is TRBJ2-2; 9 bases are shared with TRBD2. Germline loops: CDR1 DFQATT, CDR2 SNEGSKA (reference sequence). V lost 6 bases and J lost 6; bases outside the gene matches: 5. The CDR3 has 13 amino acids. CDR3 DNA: TGCAGTGCCCTAGCGGGGCGGGCCGGGGAGCTGTTTTTT. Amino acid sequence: CSALAGRAGELFF.

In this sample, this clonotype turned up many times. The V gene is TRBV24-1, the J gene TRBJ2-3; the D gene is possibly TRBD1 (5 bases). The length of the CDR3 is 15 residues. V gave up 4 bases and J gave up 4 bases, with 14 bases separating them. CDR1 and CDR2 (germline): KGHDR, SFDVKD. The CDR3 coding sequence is TGTGCCACCAGTGACGTATGGCAGGGCGCAGATACGCAGTATTTT. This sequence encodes CATSDVWQGADTQYF.

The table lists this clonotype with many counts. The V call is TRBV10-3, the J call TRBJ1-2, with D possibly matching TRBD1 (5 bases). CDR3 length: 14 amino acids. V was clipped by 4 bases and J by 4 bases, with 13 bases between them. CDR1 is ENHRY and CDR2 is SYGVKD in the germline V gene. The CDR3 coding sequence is TGTGCCATCAGTGTTACCGGGGACGGCTATGGCTACACCTTC. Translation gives CAISVTGDGYGYTF.

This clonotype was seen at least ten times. Written as DNA, the CDR3 is TGTGCCAGCAGTTTCCGGGACGGCCAAAACATTCAGTACTTC. It codes for CASSFRDGQNIQYF. The V call is TRBV6-9, the J call TRBJ2-4; D tentatively fits TRBD1 or TRBD2 (5 bases each). Germline V gene sequence: CDR1 MNHGY, CDR2 SVAAGI. V was pared by 4 bases and J by 5 bases, with 12 bases between. The CDR3 has 14 amino acids.

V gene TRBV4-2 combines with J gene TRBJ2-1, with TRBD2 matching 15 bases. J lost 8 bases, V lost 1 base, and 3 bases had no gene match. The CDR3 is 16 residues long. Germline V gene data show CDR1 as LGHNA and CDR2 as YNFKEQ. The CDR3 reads CASSQGRTSGGDEQFF. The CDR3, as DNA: TGTGCCAGCAGCCAAGGAAGGACTAGCGGGGGGGATGAGCAGTTCTTC.

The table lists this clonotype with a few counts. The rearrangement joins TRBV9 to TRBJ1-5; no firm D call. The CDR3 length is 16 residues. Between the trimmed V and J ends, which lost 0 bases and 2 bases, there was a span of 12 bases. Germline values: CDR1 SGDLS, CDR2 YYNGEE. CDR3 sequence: CASSVENGEGNQPQHF. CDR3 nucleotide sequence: TGTGCCAGCAGCGTAGAGAACGGGGAGGGCAATCAGCCCCAGCATTTT.

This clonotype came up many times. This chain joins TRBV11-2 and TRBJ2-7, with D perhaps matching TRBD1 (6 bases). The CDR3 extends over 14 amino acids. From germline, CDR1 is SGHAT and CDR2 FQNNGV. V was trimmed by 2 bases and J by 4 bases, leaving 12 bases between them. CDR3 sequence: CASSLTQGHYEQYF. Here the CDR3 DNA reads TGTGCCAGCAGCTTAACACAGGGTCATTACGAGCAGTACTTC.

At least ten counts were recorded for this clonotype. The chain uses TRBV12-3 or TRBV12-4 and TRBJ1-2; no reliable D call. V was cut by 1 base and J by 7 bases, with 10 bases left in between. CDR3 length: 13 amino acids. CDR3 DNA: TGTGCCAGCAGTTTAGGGACGGTTCTTGGCTACACCTTC. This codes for CASSLGTVLGYTF.

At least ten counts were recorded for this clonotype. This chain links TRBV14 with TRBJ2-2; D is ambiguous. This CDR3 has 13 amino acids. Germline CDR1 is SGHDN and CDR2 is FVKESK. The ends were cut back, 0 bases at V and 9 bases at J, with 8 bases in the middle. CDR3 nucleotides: TGTGCCAGCAGCCAAGATCTCGCCCGGGAGCTGTTTTTT. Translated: CASSQDLARELFF.

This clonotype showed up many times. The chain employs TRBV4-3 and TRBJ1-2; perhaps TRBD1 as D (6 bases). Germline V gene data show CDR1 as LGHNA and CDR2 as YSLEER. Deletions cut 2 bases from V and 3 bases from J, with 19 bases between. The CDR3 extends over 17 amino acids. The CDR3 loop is CASSQRGGFAKDYGYTF. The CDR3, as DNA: TGCGCCAGCAGCCAAAGGGGGGGTTTCGCAAAGGACTATGGCTACACCTTC.

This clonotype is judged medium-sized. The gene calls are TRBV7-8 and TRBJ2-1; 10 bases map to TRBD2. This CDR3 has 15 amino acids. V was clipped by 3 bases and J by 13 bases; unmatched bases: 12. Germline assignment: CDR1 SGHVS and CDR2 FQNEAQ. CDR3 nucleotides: TGTGCCAGCAGCTTCGGGACTAGCGTCTTGATCTCCCAGTTCTTC. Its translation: CASSFGTSVLISQFF. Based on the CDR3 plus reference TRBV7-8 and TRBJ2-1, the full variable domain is GAGVSQSPRYKVAKRGQDVALRCDPISGHVSLFWYQQALGQGPEFLTYFQNEAQLDKSGLPSDRFFAERPEGSVSTLKIQRTQQEDSAVYLCASSFGTSVLISQFFGPGTRLTVL.

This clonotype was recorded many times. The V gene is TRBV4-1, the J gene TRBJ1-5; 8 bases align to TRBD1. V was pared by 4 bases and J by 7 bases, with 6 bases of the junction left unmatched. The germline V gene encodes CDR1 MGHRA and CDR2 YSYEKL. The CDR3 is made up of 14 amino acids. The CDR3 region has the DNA TGCGCCAGCAGCCGTACGACAGGGGCCCAGCCCCAGCATTTT. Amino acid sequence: CASSRTTGAQPQHF.

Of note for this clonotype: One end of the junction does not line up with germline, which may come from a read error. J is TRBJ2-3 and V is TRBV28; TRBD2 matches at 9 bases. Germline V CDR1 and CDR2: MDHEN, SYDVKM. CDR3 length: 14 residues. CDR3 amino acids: CASSLGTSIDTQYF. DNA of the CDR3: TGTGCCAGCAGTTTGGGGACTAGCATAGATACGCAGTATTTT.

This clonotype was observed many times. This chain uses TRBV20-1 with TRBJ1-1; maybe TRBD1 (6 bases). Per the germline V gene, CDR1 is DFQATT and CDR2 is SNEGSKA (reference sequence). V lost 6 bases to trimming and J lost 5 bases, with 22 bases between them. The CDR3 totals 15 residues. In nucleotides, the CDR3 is TGCAGTGCGGCCCCGGGACTCCCAAGGGGGACTGAAGCTTTCTTT. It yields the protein CSAAPGLPRGTEAFF.

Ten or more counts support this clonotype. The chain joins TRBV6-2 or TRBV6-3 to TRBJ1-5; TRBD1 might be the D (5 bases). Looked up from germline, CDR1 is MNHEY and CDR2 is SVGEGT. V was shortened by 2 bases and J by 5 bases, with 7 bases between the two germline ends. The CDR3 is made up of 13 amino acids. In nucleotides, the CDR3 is TGTGCCAGCAGTTACGTGGGGGATCAGCCCCAGCATTTT. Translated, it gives CASSYVGDQPQHF.

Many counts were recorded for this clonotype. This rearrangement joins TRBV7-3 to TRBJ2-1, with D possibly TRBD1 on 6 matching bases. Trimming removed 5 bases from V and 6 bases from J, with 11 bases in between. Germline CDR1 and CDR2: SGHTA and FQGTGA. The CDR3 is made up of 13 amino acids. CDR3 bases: TGTGCCAGCAGCGCCCAGGGGCCCAATGAGCAGTTCTTC. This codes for CASSAQGPNEQFF.

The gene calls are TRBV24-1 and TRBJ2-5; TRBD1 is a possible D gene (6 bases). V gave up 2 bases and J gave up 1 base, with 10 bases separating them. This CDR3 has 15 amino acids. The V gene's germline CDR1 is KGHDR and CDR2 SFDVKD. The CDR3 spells CATSDSRGSQETQYF. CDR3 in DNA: TGTGCCACCAGTGATTCCAGGGGTTCCCAAGAGACCCAGTACTTC.

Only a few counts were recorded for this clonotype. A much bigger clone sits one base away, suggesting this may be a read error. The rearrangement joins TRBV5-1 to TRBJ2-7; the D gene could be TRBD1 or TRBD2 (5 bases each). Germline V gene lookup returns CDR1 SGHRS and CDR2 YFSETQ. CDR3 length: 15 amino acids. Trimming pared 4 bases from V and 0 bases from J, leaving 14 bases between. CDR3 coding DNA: TGCGCCAGCAGCAACGGGACGCGCAGCTCCTACGAGCAGTACTTC. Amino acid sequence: CASSNGTRSSYEQYF.

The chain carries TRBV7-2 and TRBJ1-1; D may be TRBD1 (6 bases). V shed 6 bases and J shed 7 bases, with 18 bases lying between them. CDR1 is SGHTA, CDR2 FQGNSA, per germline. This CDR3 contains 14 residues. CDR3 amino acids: CASRVGRRGIEAFF. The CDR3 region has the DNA TGTGCCAGCAGGGTGGGCAGGAGGGGGATTGAAGCTTTCTTT.

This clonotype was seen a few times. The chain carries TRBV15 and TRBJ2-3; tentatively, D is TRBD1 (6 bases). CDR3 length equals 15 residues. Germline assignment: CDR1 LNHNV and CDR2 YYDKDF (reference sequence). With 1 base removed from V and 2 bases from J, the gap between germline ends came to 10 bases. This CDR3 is CATSRGQVSTDTQYF. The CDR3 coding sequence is TGTGCCACCAGCAGAGGACAGGTTTCCACAGATACGCAGTATTTT.